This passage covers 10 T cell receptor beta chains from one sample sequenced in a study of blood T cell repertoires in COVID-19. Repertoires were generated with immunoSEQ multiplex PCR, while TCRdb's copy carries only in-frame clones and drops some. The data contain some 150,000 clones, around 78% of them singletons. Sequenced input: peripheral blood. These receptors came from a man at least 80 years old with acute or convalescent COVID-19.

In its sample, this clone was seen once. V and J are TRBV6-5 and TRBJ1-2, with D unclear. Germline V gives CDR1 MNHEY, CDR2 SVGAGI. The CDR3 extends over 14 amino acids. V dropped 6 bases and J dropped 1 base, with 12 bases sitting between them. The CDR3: CASRGQALNYGYTF. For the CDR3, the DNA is TGTGCCAGCAGGGGTCAGGCACTTAACTATGGCTACACCTTC.

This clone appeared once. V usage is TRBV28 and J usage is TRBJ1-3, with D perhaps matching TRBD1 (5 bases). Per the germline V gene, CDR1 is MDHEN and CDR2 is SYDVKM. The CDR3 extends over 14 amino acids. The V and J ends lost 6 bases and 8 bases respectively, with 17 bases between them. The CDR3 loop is CASRSHTTGDTIYF. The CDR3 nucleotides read TGTGCCAGCAGATCCCATACAACGGGGGACACCATATATTTT.

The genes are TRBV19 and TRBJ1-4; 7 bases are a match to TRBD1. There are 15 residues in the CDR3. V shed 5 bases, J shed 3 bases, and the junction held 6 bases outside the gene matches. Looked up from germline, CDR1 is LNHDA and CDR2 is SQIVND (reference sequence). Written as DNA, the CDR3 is TGTGCCAGTAGTGCCCAGGGACAGCCTAATGAAAAACTGTTTTTT. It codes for CASSAQGQPNEKLFF.

CDR3 residues: CSASNSGGAGEQYV. CDR3 DNA: TGCAGTGCTAGTAACTCCGGGGGGGCGGGCGAGCAGTACGTC. The rearrangement links TRBV20-1 to TRBJ2-7, with 8 positions matching TRBD2. The CDR3 sequence is 14 residues long. Germline V gene lookup returns CDR1 DFQATT and CDR2 SNEGSKA (reference sequence). V dropped 3 bases and J dropped 6; count of bases not matched to a gene: 10.

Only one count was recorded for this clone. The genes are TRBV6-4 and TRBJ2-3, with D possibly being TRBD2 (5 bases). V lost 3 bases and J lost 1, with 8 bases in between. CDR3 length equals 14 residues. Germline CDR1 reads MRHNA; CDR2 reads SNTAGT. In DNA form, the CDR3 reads TGTGCCAGCAGTGATCGGGGAGGCACAGATACGCAGTATTTT. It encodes CASSDRGGTDTQYF.

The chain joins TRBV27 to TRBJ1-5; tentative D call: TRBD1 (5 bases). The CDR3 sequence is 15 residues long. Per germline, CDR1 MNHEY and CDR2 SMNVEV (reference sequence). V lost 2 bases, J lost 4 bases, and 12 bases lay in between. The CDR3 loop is CASSLGGAENQPQHF. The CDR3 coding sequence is TGTGCCAGCAGTTTAGGAGGGGCAGAGAATCAGCCCCAGCATTTT.

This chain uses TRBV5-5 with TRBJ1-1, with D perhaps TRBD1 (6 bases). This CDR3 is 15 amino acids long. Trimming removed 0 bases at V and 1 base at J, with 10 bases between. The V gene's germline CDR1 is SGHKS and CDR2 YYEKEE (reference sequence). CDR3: CASSLVPTGNTEAFF. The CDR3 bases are TGTGCCAGCAGCTTGGTTCCGACAGGGAACACTGAAGCTTTCTTT.

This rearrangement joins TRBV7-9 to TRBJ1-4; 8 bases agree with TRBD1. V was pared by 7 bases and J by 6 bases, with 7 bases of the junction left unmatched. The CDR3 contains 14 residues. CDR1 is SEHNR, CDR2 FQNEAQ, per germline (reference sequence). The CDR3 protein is CASTIQGGDEKLFF. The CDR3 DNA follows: TGTGCCAGCACCATACAGGGGGGTGATGAAAAACTGTTTTTT.

CDR3 sequence (DNA): TGTGCCAGCAGGACAGGACAGCACACAGATACGCAGTATTTT. Protein: CASRTGQHTDTQYF. This chain joins TRBV6-5 and TRBJ2-3; weak D call: TRBD1 (6 bases). Trimming shortened V by 6 bases and J by 2 bases, and 12 bases separated the two germline ends. CDR3 length equals 14 residues. Germline CDR1 MNHEY, CDR2 SVGAGI.

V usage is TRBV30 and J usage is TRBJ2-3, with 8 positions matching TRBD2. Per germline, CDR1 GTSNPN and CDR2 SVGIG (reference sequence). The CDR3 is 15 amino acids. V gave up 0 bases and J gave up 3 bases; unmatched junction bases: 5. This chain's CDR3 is CAWSVRSGGTDTQYF. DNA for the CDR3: TGTGCCTGGAGTGTACGGAGCGGGGGAACAGATACGCAGTATTTT.